The entry below gives a single T cell receptor (beta chain) sequence along with its context. Its specificity is not known. The sample is drawn from a study of T cells in narcolepsy. Study details: Healthy controls were enrolled alongside patients with narcolepsy type 1 or type 2. Notes on the study in general: In some patient and control memory CD4+ samples, autoreactive clones were absent. Autoreactive clonotypes reportedly recurred in blood of same and different patients, not controls. Same-patient CSF and blood CD4+ T cell clonotypes included HCRT-specific and TRIB2-specific autoreactive ones.

V was trimmed by 4 bases and J by 0 bases, leaving 19 bases between them. The germline CDR1 and CDR2 sequences are MNHNS and SASEGT. CDR3 size: 18 residues. The method was immunoSEQ multiplex PCR; TCRdb's version includes in-frame clones alone and lacks a portion of them. The data contain about 40,000 clones, roughly 88% of them singletons. This rearrangement joins TRBV6-1 to TRBJ1-5, with D hard to call. Input material: CD45RA- memory CD4+ T cells from PBMCs. This TCR derives from a human donor with narcolepsy. The CDR3 coding sequence is TGTGCCAGCAGTGGGGCCCGCCTGTTCGGGGATAGCAATCAGCCCCAGCATTTT. Its protein product is CASSGARLFGDSNQPQHF.